Each of the 15 T cell receptor beta chains below was sequenced from the same sample in a study of shared clonotypes between healthy human individuals. Generated by immunoSEQ multiplex PCR, the TCRdb table keeps only in-frame clones and is missing some. Of about 2 million clones in the sample, about 95% were seen once. As defined, naive CD8 cells were CD45RO-negative and positively selected for CCR7, with terminally differentiated effector memory CD45RA+ cells excluded. Sequencing was carried out using naive CD8+ T cells sorted from blood. Receptors were obtained from a man aged 18 to 30 in good health.

As for this clone: In the same sample, other DNA sequences code for this CDR3. The V and J genes are TRBV27 and TRBJ2-7; D not certain. CDR1 is MNHEY and CDR2 is SMNVEV in the germline V gene (reference sequence). The CDR3 has 13 amino acids. V was shortened by 3 bases and J by 2 bases, with 8 bases between the two germline ends. CDR3 residues: CASSLRGAYEQYF. In DNA, the CDR3 is TGTGCCAGCAGTTTGCGAGGTGCCTACGAGCAGTACTTC.

This rearrangement joins TRBV5-4 to TRBJ2-6; possibly TRBD1 for D (5 bases). From germline, CDR1 is SGHNT and CDR2 YYREEE (reference sequence). V was cut by 1 base and J by 1 base, with 15 bases left in between. This CDR3 contains 18 residues. CDR3 coding DNA: TGTGCCAGCAGCTTGCGGCAGGGCCTCCTTTCTGGGGCCAACGTCCTGACTTTC. It specifies CASSLRQGLLSGANVLTF.

This chain connects TRBV9 to TRBJ1-1; TRBD1 might be the D (5 bases). With 4 bases removed from V and 1 base from J, the gap between germline ends came to 11 bases. This CDR3 spans 14 amino acids. Germline lookup yields CDR1 SGDLS and CDR2 YYNGEE. The CDR3 sequence is CASSPWDGNTEAFF. The DNA of the CDR3 is TGTGCCAGCAGCCCCTGGGACGGGAACACTGAAGCTTTCTTT.

The rearrangement joins TRBV4-1 to TRBJ2-1, with 9 bases identical to TRBD1. Unmatched junction bases numbered 4, after V lost 4 bases and J lost 6 bases. The germline V gene encodes CDR1 MGHRA and CDR2 YSYEKL. This CDR3 is built from 14 residues. The CDR3 bases are TGCGCCAGCAGCCTTTCGGGACAGGGCAATGAGCAGTTCTTC. Its protein product is CASSLSGQGNEQFF.

The chain combines TRBV7-8 with TRBJ2-5; 9 positions match TRBD2. The V segment lost 3 bases and the J segment 0 bases; nucleotides outside the gene matches: 5. The germline V gene has CDR1 SGHVS and CDR2 FQNEAQ. The CDR3 covers 16 residues. CDR3 sequence: CASSFPSGVYQETQYF. DNA for the CDR3: TGTGCCAGCAGCTTCCCTAGCGGGGTGTACCAAGAGACCCAGTACTTC. Combining the CDR3 with reference TRBV7-8 and TRBJ2-5 gives the whole variable domain GAGVSQSPRYKVAKRGQDVALRCDPISGHVSLFWYQQALGQGPEFLTYFQNEAQLDKSGLPSDRFFAERPEGSVSTLKIQRTQQEDSAVYLCASSFPSGVYQETQYFGPGTRLLVL.

V and J are TRBV9 and TRBJ2-1; possibly TRBD1 for D (6 bases). CDR3 length: 13 residues. Germline V CDR1 and CDR2: SGDLS, YYNGEE. V was cut by 3 bases and J by 5 bases, with 9 bases left in between. This CDR3 reads CASSAGDDNEQFF. CDR3 in DNA: TGTGCCAGCAGCGCAGGGGATGACAATGAGCAGTTCTTC.

The rearrangement links TRBV29-1 to TRBJ1-3; D gene unclear. Germline V CDR1 and CDR2: SQVTM, ANQGSEA. Trimming shortened V by 5 bases and J by 2 bases, and 10 bases separated the two germline ends. The CDR3 covers 13 residues. The CDR3 protein is CSVKTEAGNTIYF. The CDR3 DNA reads as TGCAGCGTTAAGACCGAGGCTGGAAACACCATATATTTT.

This clone is a singleton in its sample. The V call is TRBV9, the J call TRBJ2-5; D call uncertain. Looked up from germline, CDR1 is SGDLS and CDR2 is YYNGEE. The ends were cut back, 3 bases at V and 0 bases at J, with 9 bases in the middle. There are 14 residues in the CDR3. The CDR3 DNA sequence: TGTGCCAGCAGCGCTGACACTAACCAAGAGACCCAGTACTTC. Translated, it gives CASSADTNQETQYF.

V gene TRBV27 combines with J gene TRBJ2-7; no firm D call. CDR1 is MNHEY, CDR2 SMNVEV, per germline (reference sequence). This CDR3 has 16 residues. Deletions cut 5 bases from V and 3 bases from J, with 20 bases between. CDR3 nucleotides: TGTGCCAGCAGTGGTGGGCCCGCCACAACGAACTACGAGCAGTACTTC. Translated: CASSGGPATTNYEQYF.

The rearrangement links TRBV27 to TRBJ2-5, with TRBD2 matching over 9 bases. V was pared by 3 bases and J by 5 bases, with 10 bases of the junction left unmatched. Germline CDR1 reads MNHEY; CDR2 reads SMNVEV (reference sequence). The CDR3 covers 16 residues. The CDR3 DNA reads as TGTGCCAGCAGTTTGTTACTGCGGGGGGGCCCTGAGACCCAGTACTTC. Its protein is CASSLLLRGGPETQYF.

The rearrangement joins TRBV7-6 to TRBJ2-7; tentatively, D is TRBD2 (5 bases). The V end lost 5 bases, the J end lost 7 bases, and 15 bases lay between the germline ends. The CDR3 covers 13 residues. The germline V gene encodes CDR1 SGHVS and CDR2 FNYEAQ. In DNA form, the CDR3 reads TGTGCCAGCAGCCACACTACTACGGGGGAGCAGTACTTC. As protein: CASSHTTTGEQYF.

The V call is TRBV10-3, the J call TRBJ2-3; D unclear. The V and J ends lost 7 bases and 2 bases respectively, with 4 bases between them. From germline, CDR1 is ENHRY and CDR2 SYGVKD. CDR3 length: 11 residues. The CDR3 nucleotides are TGTGCCATCAAGGACACAGATACGCAGTATTTT. Translation gives CAIKDTDTQYF.

The chain carries TRBV9 and TRBJ1-6; 8 bases are a match to TRBD1. Germline V gives CDR1 SGDLS, CDR2 YYNGEE. CDR3 length: 16 amino acids. J gave up 6 bases and V 4 bases, and 9 bases lay outside the gene matches. The CDR3 bases are TGTGCCAGCAGCCCAGGAAACAGGGGGTTTAATTCACCCCTCCACTTT. Translated: CASSPGNRGFNSPLHF.

This chain connects TRBV5-1 to TRBJ2-1; a possible D gene is TRBD2 (6 bases). The ends were cut back, 6 bases at V and 5 bases at J, with 18 bases in the middle. CDR1 and CDR2 (germline): SGHRS, YFSETQ. CDR3 length: 15 residues. CDR3 in amino acids: CASTPDGAGNNEQFF. The CDR3 DNA follows: TGCGCCAGCACCCCGGATGGGGCGGGGAACAATGAGCAGTTCTTC.

Points on this clone: One junction end disagrees with the germline gene, perhaps due to a read error. The chain combines TRBV7-7 with TRBJ2-7; the D gene could be TRBD1 or TRBD2 (5 bases each). Germline CDR1 SSHAT, CDR2 FNYEAQ (reference sequence). The CDR3 extends over 13 amino acids. For the CDR3, the DNA is TGTGCTAGCAGCGACGACCGGGGCGACGAGCAGTACTTC. It yields the protein CASSDDRGDEQYF.